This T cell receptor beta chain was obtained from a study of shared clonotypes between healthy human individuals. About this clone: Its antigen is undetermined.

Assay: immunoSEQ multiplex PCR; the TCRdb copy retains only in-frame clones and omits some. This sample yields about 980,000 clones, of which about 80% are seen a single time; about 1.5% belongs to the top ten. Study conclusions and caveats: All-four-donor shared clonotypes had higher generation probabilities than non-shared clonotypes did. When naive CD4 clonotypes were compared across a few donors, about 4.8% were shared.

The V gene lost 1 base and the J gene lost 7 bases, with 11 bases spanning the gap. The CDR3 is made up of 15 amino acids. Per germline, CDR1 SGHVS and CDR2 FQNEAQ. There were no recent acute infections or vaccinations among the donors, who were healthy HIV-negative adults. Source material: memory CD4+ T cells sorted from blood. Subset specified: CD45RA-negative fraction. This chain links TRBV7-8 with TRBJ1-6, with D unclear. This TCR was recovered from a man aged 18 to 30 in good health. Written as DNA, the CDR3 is TGTGCCAGCAGCTTAGGATGGGCCTTAAATTCACCCCTCCACTTT. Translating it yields CASSLGWALNSPLHF.